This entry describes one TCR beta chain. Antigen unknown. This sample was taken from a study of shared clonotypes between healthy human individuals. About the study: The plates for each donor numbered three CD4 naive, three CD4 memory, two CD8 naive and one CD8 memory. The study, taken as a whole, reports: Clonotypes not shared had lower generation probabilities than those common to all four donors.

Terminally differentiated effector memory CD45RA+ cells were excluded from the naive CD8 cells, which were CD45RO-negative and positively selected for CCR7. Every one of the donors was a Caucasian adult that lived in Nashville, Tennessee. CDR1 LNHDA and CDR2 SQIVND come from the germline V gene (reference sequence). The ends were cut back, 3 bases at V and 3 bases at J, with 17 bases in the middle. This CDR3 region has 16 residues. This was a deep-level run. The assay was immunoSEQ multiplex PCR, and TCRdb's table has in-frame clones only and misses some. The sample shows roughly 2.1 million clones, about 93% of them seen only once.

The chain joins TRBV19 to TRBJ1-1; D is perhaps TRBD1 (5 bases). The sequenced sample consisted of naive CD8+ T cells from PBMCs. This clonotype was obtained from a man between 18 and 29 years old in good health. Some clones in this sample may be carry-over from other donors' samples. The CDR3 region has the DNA TGTGCCAGTAGTATTGATCTGGGGACCGGGGACACTGAAGCTTTCTTT. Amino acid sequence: CASSIDLGTGDTEAFF.